This TCR beta chain came from a study of blood T cell repertoires in COVID-19. Overall study: Some COVID-19 samples were acute and others convalescent; all came from the United States, Italy and Spain.

The protocol was immunoSEQ multiplex PCR, while the TCRdb copy is restricted to in-frame clones and leaves out a portion. The sample records roughly 300,000 clones, roughly 87% being singletons. Germline V gene sequence: CDR1 KGHSH, CDR2 LQKENI. V shed 8 bases and J shed 15 bases, with 20 bases lying between them. The CDR3 sequence is 12 residues long. This clonotype was obtained from a human donor in a cohort sampled during active COVID-19. The gene calls are TRBV18 and TRBJ2-1, with a possible D match to TRBD1 (5 bases). Sequenced: peripheral blood. The CDR3, as DNA: TGTGCCAGCAAAGGGGCGCAGGGAAGGTTGTTCTTC. Amino acids: CASKGAQGRLFF.